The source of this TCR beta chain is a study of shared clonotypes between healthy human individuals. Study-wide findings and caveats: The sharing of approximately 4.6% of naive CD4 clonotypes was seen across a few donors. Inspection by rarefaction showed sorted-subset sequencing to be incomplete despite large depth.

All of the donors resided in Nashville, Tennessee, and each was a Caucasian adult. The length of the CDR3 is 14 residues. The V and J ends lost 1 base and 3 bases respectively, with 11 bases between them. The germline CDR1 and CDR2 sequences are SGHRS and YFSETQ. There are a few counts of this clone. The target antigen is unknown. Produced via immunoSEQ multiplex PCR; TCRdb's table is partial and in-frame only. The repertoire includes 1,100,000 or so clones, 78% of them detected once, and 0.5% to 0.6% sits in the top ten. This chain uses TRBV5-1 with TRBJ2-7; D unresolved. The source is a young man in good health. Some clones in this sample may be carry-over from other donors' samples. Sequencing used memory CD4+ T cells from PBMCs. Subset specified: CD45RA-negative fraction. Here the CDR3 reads CASSLLVGNYEQYF. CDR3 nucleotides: TGCGCCAGCAGCTTGTTGGTCGGAAACTACGAGCAGTACTTC.